One and the same sample provided the 24 T cell receptor beta chains below, sequenced in a study of blood T cell repertoires in COVID-19. Clones were read by immunoSEQ multiplex PCR, and TCRdb kept only the in-frame ones, dropping some. Of approximately 460,000 clones in the sample, about 91% were seen once. Sequencing used peripheral blood. The receptors were gathered from a young man with COVID-19, enrolled during active disease.

V usage is TRBV7-2 and J usage is TRBJ2-7, with TRBD1 as a possible D gene (5 bases). This CDR3 has 14 amino acids. V was trimmed by 4 bases and J by 4 bases, leaving 14 bases between them. Germline CDR1 reads SGHTA; CDR2 reads FQGNSA. The chain's CDR3 is CASSSGYRTYEQYF. The CDR3 DNA reads as TGTGCCAGCAGCTCAGGGTATAGGACGTACGAGCAGTACTTC.

The chain carries TRBV2 and TRBJ1-1; the D gene is possibly TRBD1 (5 bases). The CDR3 has 14 amino acids. The germline V gene encodes CDR1 SNHLY and CDR2 FYNNEI. V was clipped by 6 bases and J by 3 bases, with 14 bases between them. The CDR3 DNA follows: TGTGCCAGCAGACCCGCTACGGGGGACACTGAAGCTTTCTTT. This gives the protein CASRPATGDTEAFF.

This clone was detected only once. The chain joins TRBV5-4 to TRBJ1-2, with 11 bases aligning to TRBD1. The CDR3 runs 16 residues. J gave up 7 bases and V 0 bases, and 8 bases lay outside the gene matches. Germline V lookup: CDR1 SGHNT, CDR2 YYREEE (reference sequence). As DNA, the CDR3 is TGTGCCAGCAGCTTGGATTCCCCGGGACAGGGGGGTGGCTACACCTTC. Translated, it gives CASSLDSPGQGGGYTF. The entire variable domain, with the rest obtained from reference TRBV5-4 and TRBJ1-2, is as follows: ETGVTQSPTHLIKTRGQQVTLRCSSQSGHNTVSWYQQALGQGPQFIFQYYREEENGRGNFPPRFSGLQFPNYSSELNVNALELDDSALYLCASSLDSPGQGGGYTFGSGTRLTVV.

In this sample, this clone turned up once. The chain uses TRBV11-2 and TRBJ2-3, with a tentative D call TRBD2 (6 bases). The germline CDR1 and CDR2 sequences are SGHAT and FQNNGV. The CDR3 extends over 15 amino acids. Trimming shortened V by 0 bases and J by 6 bases, and 13 bases separated the two germline ends. This CDR3 is CASSLESSGGDTQYF. Written as DNA, the CDR3 is TGTGCCAGCAGCTTAGAGAGTAGCGGCGGGGATACGCAGTATTTT.

V is TRBV5-4 and J is TRBJ2-2; 11 bases map to TRBD2. The germline gives CDR1 SGHNT, CDR2 YYREEE (reference sequence). The CDR3 covers 16 residues. The J segment lost 7 bases and the V segment lost 4 bases, leaving 9 bases of the junction unmatched. The CDR3 region is CASSPDSGGAGGELFF. CDR3 bases: TGTGCCAGCAGCCCCGATAGCGGGGGGGCTGGCGGGGAGCTGTTTTTT.

CDR3 nucleotide sequence: TGTGCCACCCGGGACTATGGGGCCTCTAACACAGATACGCAGTATTTT. This codes for CATRDYGASNTDTQYF. The chain uses TRBV7-8 and TRBJ2-3; 7 bases align to TRBD2. Losses at the gene ends were 10 bases for V and 2 bases for J; bases not matched to a gene: 15. Germline V gene lookup returns CDR1 SGHVS and CDR2 FQNEAQ. The CDR3 spans 16 residues.

The chain joins TRBV9 to TRBJ2-5; 8 bases fit TRBD1. V lost 0 bases to trimming and J lost 5 bases; unmatched junction nucleotides: 9. Germline V gene sequence: CDR1 SGDLS, CDR2 YYNGEE. The CDR3 is 16 amino acids. Here the CDR3 reads CASSVEQGEFLETQYF. The CDR3 bases are TGTGCCAGCAGCGTAGAACAGGGGGAGTTTTTGGAGACCCAGTACTTC.

This clone was counted between two and nine times. The J gene is TRBJ1-3, the V gene TRBV9, with 9 bases aligning to TRBD1. CDR3 size: 15 residues. V gave up 0 bases and J gave up 4 bases; unmatched junction bases: 2. Germline V CDR1 and CDR2: SGDLS, YYNGEE. The CDR3 loop is CASSVGTGDGNTIYF. CDR3 nucleotide sequence: TGTGCCAGCAGCGTAGGGACAGGGGACGGAAACACCATATATTTT. The full variable domain, rest sourced from reference TRBV9 and TRBJ1-3, is DSGVTQTPKHLITATGQRVTLRCSPRSGDLSVYWYQQSLDQGLQFLIQYYNGEERAKGNILERFSAQQFPDLHSELNLSSLELGDSALYFCASSVGTGDGNTIYFGEGSWLTVV.

Comment on this clone: The junction departs from germline at one end; a sequencing error may be responsible. The gene calls are TRBV7-6 and TRBJ2-3; the match to TRBD1 covers 7 bases. Germline V gene sequence: CDR1 SGHVS, CDR2 FNYEAQ. This CDR3 region has 20 residues. The CDR3 reads CASSSSARTGVGPGADTQYF. In nucleotides, the CDR3 is TGTGCTAGCAGCTCATCGGCCCGCACAGGGGTAGGTCCGGGCGCAGATACGCAGTATTTT. Based on the CDR3 plus reference TRBV7-6 and TRBJ2-3, the full variable domain is GAGVSQSPRYKVTKRGQDVALRCDPISGHVSLYWYRQALGQGPEFLTYFNYEAQQDKSGLPNDRFSAERPEGSISTLTIQRTEQRDSAMYRCASSSSARTGVGPGADTQYFGPGTRLTVL.

The chain combines TRBV14 with TRBJ1-6; D ambiguous. Germline V gene lookup returns CDR1 SGHDN and CDR2 FVKESK. The CDR3 loop spans 14 amino acids. V was cut by 0 bases and J by 7 bases, with 7 bases left in between. Written as DNA, the CDR3 is TGTGCCAGCAGCCAAGAACACAGAAATTCACCCCTCCACTTT. As protein: CASSQEHRNSPLHF.

The chain is built from TRBV12-5 and TRBJ1-5, with a possible D match to TRBD1 (5 bases). Germline assignment: CDR1 LGHNT and CDR2 FRNRAP. The V end was cut by 3 bases, the J end by 2 bases, with 17 bases between. The CDR3 runs to 17 residues. The CDR3 DNA is TGTGCTAGTGGTTTCACCAGTTTTGGGGGGGGCAATCAGCCCCAGCATTTT. Translation gives CASGFTSFGGGNQPQHF.

The chain couples TRBV11-2 to TRBJ2-7, with D possibly TRBD1 on 7 matching bases. The V gene's germline CDR1 is SGHAT and CDR2 FQNNGV. The CDR3 covers 14 residues. V was shortened by 5 bases and J by 3 bases, with 14 bases between the two germline ends. CDR3 in DNA: TGTGCCAGCAGCCTTATCAGGGGGGTCTACGAGCAGTACTTC. This codes for CASSLIRGVYEQYF.

This clone came up once. J is TRBJ1-2 and V is TRBV2; the D gene is possibly TRBD1 (5 bases). V shed 5 bases and J shed 2 bases, with 18 bases lying between them. The CDR3 is made up of 16 amino acids. Germline V CDR1 and CDR2: SNHLY, FYNNEI. The CDR3 DNA follows: TGTGCCAGCAGTTTTGGGACTCAAAGGCGGAACTATGGCTACACCTTC. Translated, it gives CASSFGTQRRNYGYTF.

This clone was recorded a few times. J is TRBJ2-7 and V is TRBV5-1; D is perhaps TRBD1 (6 bases). The CDR3 length is 12 residues. V gave up 3 bases and J gave up 4 bases, with 8 bases separating them. From germline, CDR1 is SGHRS and CDR2 YFSETQ. DNA for the CDR3: TGCGCCAGCAGCTCCAGGGGTTACGAGCAGTACTTC. Its translation: CASSSRGYEQYF.

V and J are TRBV28 and TRBJ2-1; 8 bases map to TRBD2. Germline values: CDR1 MDHEN, CDR2 SYDVKM. This CDR3 contains 16 residues. J was trimmed by 8 bases and V by 4 bases; bases with no gene match: 13. The CDR3 reads CASSSRQRGPSDEQFF. In nucleotides, the CDR3 is TGTGCCAGCAGTTCCCGGCAGCGGGGGCCGTCGGATGAGCAGTTCTTC.

V is TRBV3-1 (or the pseudogene TRBV3-2) and J is TRBJ1-5; 8 bases fit TRBD1. This CDR3 has 17 residues. CDR1 and CDR2 (germline): LGHDT, YNNKEL (reference sequence). J was trimmed by 0 bases and V by 4 bases; bases with no gene match: 8. CDR3 nucleotide sequence: TGTGCCAGCAGCCTTGGCAGGGGGCTACGTAGCAATCAGCCCCAGCATTTT. It translates to CASSLGRGLRSNQPQHF.

The rearrangement links TRBV10-3 to TRBJ2-5; tentatively, D is TRBD2 (5 bases). Germline values: CDR1 ENHRY, CDR2 SYGVKD. V was cut by 11 bases and J by 5 bases, with 12 bases left in between. The CDR3 is 11 residues long. CDR3 sequence reads: CASSEVETQYF. CDR3 DNA: TGTGCCTCATCGGAGGTGGAGACCCAGTACTTC.

The rearrangement uses TRBV2 and TRBJ1-2; the match to TRBD1 covers 8 bases. Trimming took 6 bases from V and 6 from J; bases not matched to a gene: 6. CDR1 and CDR2 (germline): SNHLY, FYNNEI. This CDR3 contains 13 residues. CDR3 nucleotide sequence: TGTGCCAGCAGCGCCGACAGGGGTGATGGCTACACCTTC. Translating gives CASSADRGDGYTF.

This clone has just one count. The CDR3 loop reads CASSPKLANTGELFF. In nucleotides, the CDR3 is TGTGCCAGCAGCCCCAAGCTAGCGAACACCGGGGAGCTGTTTTTT. The chain has TRBV5-4 and TRBJ2-2; no definite D call. Per the germline V gene, CDR1 is SGHNT and CDR2 is YYREEE (reference sequence). Trimming pared 4 bases from V and 0 bases from J, leaving 10 bases between. The CDR3 spans 15 residues.

The chain links TRBV7-9 to TRBJ1-1; D possibly corresponds to TRBD1 (6 bases). V was shortened by 5 bases and J by 0 bases, with 22 bases between the two germline ends. The CDR3 length is 18 residues. Germline lookup yields CDR1 SEHNR and CDR2 FQNEAQ (reference sequence). This CDR3 reads CASSERFRGAGMNTEAFF. In DNA form, the CDR3 reads TGTGCCAGCAGCGAGAGGTTTCGGGGGGCTGGGATGAACACTGAAGCTTTCTTT.

This clone has only a few counts. The chain is built from TRBV7-9 and TRBJ1-1; 7 bases fit TRBD1. CDR3 length: 15 amino acids. Germline V gene sequence: CDR1 SEHNR, CDR2 FQNEAQ (reference sequence). V lost 2 bases, J lost 0 bases, and 3 bases stayed unmatched. In DNA form, the CDR3 reads TGTGCCAGCAGCTTACGACAGGGATTGAACACTGAAGCTTTCTTT. Translation gives CASSLRQGLNTEAFF.

The chain has TRBV12-3 or TRBV12-4 and TRBJ1-5; 7 bases fit TRBD1. There are 13 residues in the CDR3. After removal of 5 bases from V and 4 bases from J, the junction contained 2 bases not matched to a gene. The CDR3 coding sequence is TGTGCCAGCAGTGTACAGGGGAATCAGCCCCAGCATTTT. It codes for CASSVQGNQPQHF.

This clone was seen a few times. This chain joins TRBV4-1 and TRBJ2-1, with TRBD2 matching 9 bases. Looked up from germline, CDR1 is MGHRA and CDR2 is YSYEKL. The CDR3 contains 18 residues. The ends lost 1 base at V and 2 bases at J; junction bases unmatched: 9. The CDR3 loop is CASSQGRLAVSTYNEQFF. Written as DNA, the CDR3 is TGCGCCAGCAGCCAAGGTCGACTAGCGGTCTCCACCTACAATGAGCAGTTCTTC.

CDR3 bases: TGCAGCGTTGAACGGACAAGTGGCAATGAGCAGTTCTTC. Translation gives CSVERTSGNEQFF. V is TRBV29-1 and J is TRBJ2-1; possible D gene TRBD1, 5 bases. Looked up from germline, CDR1 is SQVTM and CDR2 is ANQGSEA. Trimming shortened V by 2 bases and J by 6 bases, and 11 bases separated the two germline ends. CDR3 length: 13 residues.